This TCR beta chain was sequenced during a study of post-analysis software for immune sequencing data. Study in general: Courses of disease covered relapsing-remitting, secondary progressive and progressive-relapsing multiple sclerosis.

Sequencing libraries made from TCR beta cDNA carried unique molecular identifiers. The authors obtained 500,000 or so cDNA molecules from approximately 0.95 to 9.8 million T cells. From the PCR reads, TCRdb called clonotypes with MiXCR, one entry per CDR3 protein. The sample contains 350,000 to 500,000 distinct CDR3 sequences, 39% of which appear only once. V lost 2 bases, J lost 2 bases, and 25 bases lay in between. CDR1 is LGHNT, CDR2 FRNRAP, per germline. The CDR3 contains 20 residues. Points from the study as a whole: Controls showed lower frequencies than patients for five TRBV segments, and TRBV5-6, TRBV5-1 and TRBV20-1 were among these. Those samples that were prepared in the same batch co-clustered strongly by F measure. A significant reduction in normalized Chao1 diversity was observed in multiple sclerosis patients versus controls.

This clonotype has more than one count but fewer than ten. Its antigen is undetermined. The TCR originated in a girl aged 2-15 years with multiple sclerosis. Input material: blood. This chain links TRBV12-5 with TRBJ1-5; a weak D match, TRBD1 (5 bases). CDR3 DNA: TGTGCTAGTGGTTTGATGGTCGCGACAGATCGTGTTCCTGGCAATCAGCCCCAGCATTTT. Its protein product is CASGLMVATDRVPGNQPQHF.